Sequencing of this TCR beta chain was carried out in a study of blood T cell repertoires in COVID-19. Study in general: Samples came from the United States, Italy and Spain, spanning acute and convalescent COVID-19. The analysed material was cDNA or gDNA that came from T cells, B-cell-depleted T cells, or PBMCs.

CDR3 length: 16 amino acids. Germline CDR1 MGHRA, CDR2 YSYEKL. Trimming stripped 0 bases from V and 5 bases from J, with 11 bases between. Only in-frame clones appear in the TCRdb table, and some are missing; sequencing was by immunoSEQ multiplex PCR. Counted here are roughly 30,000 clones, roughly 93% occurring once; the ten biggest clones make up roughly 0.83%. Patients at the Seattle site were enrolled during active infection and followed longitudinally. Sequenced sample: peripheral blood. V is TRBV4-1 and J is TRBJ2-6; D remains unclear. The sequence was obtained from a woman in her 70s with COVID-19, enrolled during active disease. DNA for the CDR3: TGCGCCAGCAGCCAAGATAGAGCCAACTGGGCCAACGTCCTGACTTTC. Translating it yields CASSQDRANWANVLTF.